Listed below are T cell receptor beta chains from one sample, sequenced in a study of cytomegalovirus exposure and HLA in healthy donors. Method: immunoSEQ multiplex PCR; TCRdb's copy keeps in-frame clones and lacks some. The sample records some 180,000 clones, around 80% being singletons. What was sequenced was PBMCs. Receptor source: a woman in her thirties in good health and CMV-seronegative. Each CDR3 is given with its conserved first and last residue. The D gene is left open where the match is weak. Size values are once, few and many counts, or a class for expanded clones, and some rows have none.

CDR3aa	CDR3nt	d_gene	v_gene	abundance	j_gene
CASSPGTGGFNSPLHF	TGTGCCAGCTCACCGGGGACAGGGGGATTTAATTCACCCCTCCACTTT	TRBD1	TRBV18	.	TRBJ1-6
CATTGREANTGELFF	TGTGCCACCACGGGACGGGAGGCGAACACCGGGGAGCTGTTTTTT	TRBD2	TRBV15	.	TRBJ2-2
CSSDWGQRGGYTF	TGCAGCTCCGACTGGGGACAACGAGGGGGCTACACCTTC	.	TRBV29-1	few	TRBJ1-2
CSTESGLARNEQFF	TGCAGCACCGAATCGGGACTAGCGAGGAATGAGCAGTTCTTC	TRBD2	TRBV29-1	.	TRBJ2-1
CASSYIGSPLHF	TGTGCCAGCAGTTACATCGGTTCACCCCTCCACTTT	.	TRBV6-5	few	TRBJ1-6
CASSPDHADSCF	TGTGCCAGCAGCCCCGATCATGCGGACAGCTGCTTC	.	TRBV7-9	.	TRBJ1-2
CASSDGQGGFYEQYF	TGCGCCAGCAGCGACGGACAGGGGGGTTTCTACGAGCAGTACTTC	TRBD1	TRBV5-1	.	TRBJ2-7
CASGVFDNEQFF	TGCGCCAGCGGAGTTTTCGACAATGAGCAGTTCTTC	.	TRBV5-1	.	TRBJ2-1
CASALPGLAVNEQFF	TGTGCTAGTGCCCTCCCGGGACTAGCGGTCAATGAGCAGTTCTTC	TRBD2	TRBV12-5	.	TRBJ2-1
CASSPRTDYTEAFF	TGTGCCAGCAGTCCCCGGACAGACTACACTGAAGCTTTCTTT	.	TRBV28	.	TRBJ1-1
CASSNRQGEHYEQYF	TGTGCCAGCTCAAACAGACAGGGGGAACACTACGAGCAGTACTTC	TRBD1	TRBV18	.	TRBJ2-7
CASSYARASEAFF	TGTGCCAGCAGTTACGCCAGGGCAAGTGAAGCTTTCTTT	.	TRBV6-5	.	TRBJ1-1
CASSTSGGHTEAFF	TGTGCCAGCAGCACCTCAGGGGGCCACACTGAAGCTTTCTTT	TRBD1	TRBV7-3	.	TRBJ1-1
CASSDVGGNTEAFF	TGTGCCAGCAGTGACGTGGGGGGGAACACTGAAGCTTTCTTT	.	TRBV2	.	TRBJ1-1
CASSLVSGGANTEAFF	TGCGCCAGCAGCTTGGTGTCAGGGGGCGCGAACACTGAAGCTTTCTTT	TRBD1	TRBV5-1	.	TRBJ1-1
CARGLAGAGTQYF	TGTGCCAGAGGACTAGCGGGGGCTGGAACGCAGTATTTT	TRBD2	TRBV2	.	TRBJ2-3
CASSLAGVGLQHF	TGTGCCAGCAGTTTAGCAGGGGTGGGCCTCCAGCATTTT	.	TRBV27	.	TRBJ1-5
CASSPGQGSNQPQHF	TGTGCCAGCTCACCGGGACAGGGGTCGAATCAGCCCCAGCATTTT	TRBD1	TRBV18	.	TRBJ1-5
CASRQGNTEAFF	TGTGCCAGCCGACAGGGGAACACTGAAGCTTTCTTT	TRBD1	TRBV6-7	once	TRBJ1-1
CASSIGLSNQPQHF	TGCGCCAGCAGCATAGGACTGAGCAATCAGCCCCAGCATTTT	.	TRBV5-1	.	TRBJ1-5
CASSSHLAGVTDTQYF	TGTGCCAGCAGCTCCCACCTAGCGGGAGTCACAGATACGCAGTATTTT	TRBD2	TRBV5-4	once	TRBJ2-3
CASSEVGQGYEQYF	TGTGCCAGCAGTGAAGTGGGACAGGGGTACGAGCAGTACTTC	TRBD1	TRBV6-1	.	TRBJ2-7
CASRSTVGNTGELFF	TGCGCCAGCAGGAGTACAGTTGGGAACACCGGGGAGCTGTTTTTT	.	TRBV5-1	few	TRBJ2-2
CASSGGGAGELFF	TGTGCCAGCTCCGGCGGCGGGGCCGGGGAGCTGTTTTTT	.	TRBV18	.	TRBJ2-2
CAIRGDSSNQPQHF	TGTGCCATCAGGGGGGACAGTAGCAATCAGCCCCAGCATTTT	TRBD1	TRBV10-3	.	TRBJ1-5
CASRRQTNTGELFF	TGCGCCAGCAGACGACAGACGAACACCGGGGAGCTGTTTTTT	.	TRBV5-1	.	TRBJ2-2
CASNRDRSTDTQYF	TGTGCCAGCAACCGGGACAGGTCCACAGATACGCAGTATTTT	TRBD1	TRBV5-4	.	TRBJ2-3
CASRFLNPTGNTEAFF	TGCGCCAGCAGGTTTTTAAATCCGACAGGGAACACTGAAGCTTTCTTT	.	TRBV5-1	.	TRBJ1-1
CASSTRQGATGELFF	TGTGCCAGTAGTACCCGACAGGGAGCTACCGGGGAGCTGTTTTTT	TRBD1	TRBV19	.	TRBJ2-2
CASSLLQGSYNSPLHF	TGTGCCAGCAGTTTATTGCAGGGCTCCTATAATTCACCCCTCCACTTT	.	TRBV28	.	TRBJ1-6
CASSLGGPNQPQHF	TGTGCCAGCAGCCTCGGGGGACCTAATCAGCCCCAGCATTTT	.	TRBV5-6	few	TRBJ1-5
CAWSPRAEAFF	TGTGCCTGGAGTCCACGAGCTGAAGCTTTCTTT	.	TRBV30	.	TRBJ1-1
CASNIRGWSTDTQYF	TGTGCCAGCAACATCAGGGGTTGGAGCACAGATACGCAGTATTTT	.	TRBV27	.	TRBJ2-3
CASSTLGTGRSPLHF	TGTGCCAGCAGCACGCTAGGGACAGGGAGATCACCCCTCCACTTT	TRBD1	TRBV9	.	TRBJ1-6
CASSPRAGELFF	TGTGCCAGCAGTCCCCGCGCCGGGGAGCTGTTTTTT	.	TRBV25-1	.	TRBJ2-2
CASRAGGGSGPYEQYF	TGTGCCAGCAGGGCCGGTGGGGGGAGTGGGCCCTACGAGCAGTACTTC	.	TRBV28	.	TRBJ2-7
CASSFSSYEQYF	TGTGCCAGCAGCTTTTCTAGCTACGAGCAGTACTTC	.	TRBV7-9	few	TRBJ2-7
CASSLARADRELFF	TGTGCCAGCAGCTTGGCAAGAGCCGATAGGGAGCTGTTTTTT	.	TRBV5-6	.	TRBJ2-2
CAWSVGSYPYNEQFF	TGTGCCTGGAGTGTTGGTAGCTACCCCTACAATGAGCAGTTCTTC	.	TRBV30	.	TRBJ2-1
CASSHGQGVYGYTF	TGTGCCAGCAGCCACGGACAGGGAGTCTATGGCTACACCTTC	TRBD1	TRBV28	.	TRBJ1-2
CASSRTNTGELFF	TGTGCCAGCAGCCGGACAAACACCGGGGAGCTGTTTTTT	.	TRBV11-2	.	TRBJ2-2
CAWSLSRSGNTIYF	TGTGCCTGGAGTCTCTCTAGATCTGGAAACACCATATATTTT	.	TRBV30	few	TRBJ1-3
CAWSVGAGGGDEQYF	TGTGCCTGGAGTGTAGGGGCAGGGGGCGGCGACGAGCAGTACTTC	TRBD1	TRBV30	once	TRBJ2-7
CASRSGGLSNQPQHF	TGTGCCAGCAGGTCCGGGGGGCTAAGCAATCAGCCCCAGCATTTT	.	TRBV6-1	.	TRBJ1-5
CASSPPGASIGETQYF	TGTGCCAGCTCACCACCAGGGGCCTCTATAGGGGAGACCCAGTACTTC	.	TRBV18	.	TRBJ2-5
CASSRDSNYGYTF	TGCGCCAGCAGCCGGGACAGTAACTATGGCTACACCTTC	TRBD1	TRBV5-1	.	TRBJ1-2
CASSLSSVSGRLANTGELFF	TGTGCCAGCAGTTTATCGAGTGTTAGCGGGAGGCTCGCGAACACCGGGGAGCTGTTTTTT	TRBD2	TRBV27	.	TRBJ2-2
CASSLEAGPTTYYGYTF	TGCGCCAGCAGCTTGGAAGCAGGCCCCACAACTTACTATGGCTACACCTTC	.	TRBV5-1	.	TRBJ1-2
CASARGDPYEQYF	TGTGCCAGCGCCAGGGGGGACCCCTACGAGCAGTACTTC	.	TRBV6-1	.	TRBJ2-7
CASSLSAGTGANVLTF	TGTGCCAGCAGTTTATCCGCCGGGACTGGGGCCAACGTCCTGACTTTC	.	TRBV27	.	TRBJ2-6
CASSPRGQGYQPQHF	TGTGCCAGCAGCCCTCGAGGACAGGGCTATCAGCCCCAGCATTTT	TRBD1	TRBV6-5	.	TRBJ1-5
CASSPFSGGAAETQYF	TGCGCCAGCAGCCCTTTTAGCGGGGGGGCGGCCGAGACCCAGTACTTC	TRBD2	TRBV5-1	.	TRBJ2-5
CASSLIQNSYEQYF	TGTGCCAGCAGCTTAATACAGAACTCCTACGAGCAGTACTTC	.	TRBV7-6	.	TRBJ2-7
CASSYSPGSYTGELFF	TGTGCCAGCAGTTACTCGCCCGGGAGCTACACCGGGGAGCTGTTTTTT	.	TRBV6-6	.	TRBJ2-2
CASSGAYEQYF	TGTGCCAGCAGTGGAGCCTACGAGCAGTACTTC	.	TRBV2	.	TRBJ2-7
CASSPGTGYGYTF	TGTGCCAGCTCACCCGGGACAGGCTATGGCTACACCTTC	TRBD1	TRBV18	.	TRBJ1-2
CASSMGGYYGYTF	TGTGCCAGTAGTATGGGAGGGTACTATGGCTACACCTTC	.	TRBV19	.	TRBJ1-2
CASSYEPRTDTQYF	TGTGCCAGCAGTTATGAGCCACGCACAGATACGCAGTATTTT	.	TRBV6-5	.	TRBJ2-3
CASSPPRTSGSLADTQYF	TGCGCCAGCAGCCCCCCCCGGACTAGCGGGAGCTTAGCAGATACGCAGTATTTT	TRBD2	TRBV5-1	once	TRBJ2-3